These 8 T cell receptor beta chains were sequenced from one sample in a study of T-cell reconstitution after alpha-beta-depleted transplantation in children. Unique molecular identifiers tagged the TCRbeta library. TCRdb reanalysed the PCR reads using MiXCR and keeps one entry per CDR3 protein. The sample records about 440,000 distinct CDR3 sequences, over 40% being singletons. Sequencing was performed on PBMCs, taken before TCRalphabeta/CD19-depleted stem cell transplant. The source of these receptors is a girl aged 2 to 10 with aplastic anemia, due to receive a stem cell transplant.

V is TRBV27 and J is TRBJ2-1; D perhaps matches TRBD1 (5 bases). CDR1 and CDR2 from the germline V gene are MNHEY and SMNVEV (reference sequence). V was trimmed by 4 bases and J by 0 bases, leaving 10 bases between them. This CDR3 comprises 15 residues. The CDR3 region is CASSSAGFSYNEQFF. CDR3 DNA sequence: TGTGCCAGCAGTTCCGCAGGGTTCTCCTACAATGAGCAGTTCTTC.

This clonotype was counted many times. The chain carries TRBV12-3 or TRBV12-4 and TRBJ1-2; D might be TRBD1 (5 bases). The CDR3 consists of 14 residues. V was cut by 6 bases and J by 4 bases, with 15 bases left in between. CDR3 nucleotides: TGTGCCAGCAGCTTACGTTCGGGACTCTATGGCTACACCTTC. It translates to CASSLRSGLYGYTF.

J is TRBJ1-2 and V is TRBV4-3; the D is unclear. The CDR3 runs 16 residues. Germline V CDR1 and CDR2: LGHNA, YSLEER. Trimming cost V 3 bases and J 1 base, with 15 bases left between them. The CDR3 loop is CASSHDRWALNYGYTF. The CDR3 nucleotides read TGCGCCAGCAGCCATGACCGCTGGGCTCTTAACTATGGCTACACCTTC.

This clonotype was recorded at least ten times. The CDR3 region is CASSWGDNSYNEQFF. The CDR3 DNA reads as TGCGCCAGCAGCTGGGGGGACAATTCCTACAATGAGCAGTTCTTC. J is TRBJ2-1 and V is TRBV5-1, with D perhaps assigned TRBD1 or TRBD2 (6 bases each). The V end lost 3 bases, the J end lost 1 base, and 11 bases lay between the germline ends. The CDR3 consists of 15 residues. Germline loops: CDR1 SGHRS, CDR2 YFSETQ.

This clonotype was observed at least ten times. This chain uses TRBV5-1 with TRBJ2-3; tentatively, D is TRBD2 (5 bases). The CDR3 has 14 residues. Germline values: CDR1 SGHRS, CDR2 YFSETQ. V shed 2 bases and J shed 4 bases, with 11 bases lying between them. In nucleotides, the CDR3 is TGCGCCAGCAGCTTTGCGCGGGCCTCAGATACGCAGTATTTT. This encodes CASSFARASDTQYF.

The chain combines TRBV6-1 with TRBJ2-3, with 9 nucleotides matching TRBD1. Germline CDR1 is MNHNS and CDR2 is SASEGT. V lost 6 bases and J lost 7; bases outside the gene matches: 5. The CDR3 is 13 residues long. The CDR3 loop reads CASRDRGRNTQYF. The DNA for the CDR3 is TGTGCCAGCAGGGACAGGGGTAGGAATACGCAGTATTTT.

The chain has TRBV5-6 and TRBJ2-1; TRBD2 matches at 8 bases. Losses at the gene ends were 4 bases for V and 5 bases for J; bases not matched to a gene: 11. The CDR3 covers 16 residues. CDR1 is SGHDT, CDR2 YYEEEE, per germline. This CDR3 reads CASSLELAGLDNEQFF. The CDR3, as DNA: TGTGCCAGCAGCCTCGAGCTAGCGGGCCTAGACAATGAGCAGTTCTTC.

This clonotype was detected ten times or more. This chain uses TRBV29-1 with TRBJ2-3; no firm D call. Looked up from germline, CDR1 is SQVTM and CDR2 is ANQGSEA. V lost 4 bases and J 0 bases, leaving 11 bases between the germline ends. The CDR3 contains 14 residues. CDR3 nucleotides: TGCAGCGTTGCCCTCGGTTCTAGCACAGATACGCAGTATTTT. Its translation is CSVALGSSTDTQYF.